This TCR beta chain was obtained from a study of human T cells and chemical hapten exposure. On the study more broadly: Chiefly female patients presented with alopecia areata, totalis or universalis.

The V and J ends lost 5 bases and 3 bases, in that order; junction bases with no gene match: 5. CDR1 and CDR2 (germline): SGHAT, FQNNGV. The CDR3 runs 15 residues. In TCRdb, the RACE reads were re-called with MiXCR into one record per CDR3 protein. This table holds 85,000 to 95,000 distinct CDR3 sequences, 9.5% to 12% found once. The study, taken as a whole, reports: Expanded TCRs created a significantly greater count of big CDR3 similarity clusters than controls did. Given that the donors had alopecia, their immune response may differ from that seen in healthy people.

This clonotype was recorded many times. No antigen is known for it. As to time point: patch test 2, 6 weeks after DPC sensitization. Documented treatment: therapeutic diphenylcyclopropenone sensitization with weekly scalp DPC. Sample donors consisted of patients with alopecia, aged 18 to 70 years, who were suitable for DPC. The TCR was taken from a man between 40 and 49 years old with alopecia areata. Some clones in this sample may be carry-over from other donors' samples. The chain employs TRBV11-2 and TRBJ2-3; TRBD2 aligns across 10 bases. Sequenced here: whole blood, sampled in connection with sensitization to the hapten diphenylcyclopropenone (DPC). DNA for the CDR3: TGTGCCAGCAGCCGAGGGACTAGCGAGACAGATACGCAGTATTTT. It is translated as CASSRGTSETDTQYF.